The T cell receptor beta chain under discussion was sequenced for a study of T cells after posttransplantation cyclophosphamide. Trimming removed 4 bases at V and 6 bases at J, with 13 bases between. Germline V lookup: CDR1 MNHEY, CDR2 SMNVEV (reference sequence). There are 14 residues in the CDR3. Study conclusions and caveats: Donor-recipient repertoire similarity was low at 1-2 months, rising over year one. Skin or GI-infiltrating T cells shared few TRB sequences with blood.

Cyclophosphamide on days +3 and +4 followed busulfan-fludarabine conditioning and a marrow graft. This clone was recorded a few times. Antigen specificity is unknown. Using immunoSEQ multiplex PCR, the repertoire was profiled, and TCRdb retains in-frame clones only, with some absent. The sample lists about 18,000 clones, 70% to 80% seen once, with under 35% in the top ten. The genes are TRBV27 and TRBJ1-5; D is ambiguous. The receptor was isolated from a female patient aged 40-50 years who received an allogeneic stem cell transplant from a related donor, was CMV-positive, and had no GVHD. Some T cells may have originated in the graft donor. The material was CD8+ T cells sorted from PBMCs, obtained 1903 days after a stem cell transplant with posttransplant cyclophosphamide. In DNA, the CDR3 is TGTGCCAGCAGTTACGACGCGGGCGGTCAGCCCCAGCATTTT. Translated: CASSYDAGGQPQHF.